This T cell receptor beta chain was documented in a study of lymphopenia after photon versus proton radiotherapy. Sequencing used immunoSEQ multiplex PCR; TCRdb keeps in-frame clones, though not all of them. The sample has approximately 70,000 clones; about nine tenths are singletons. V was clipped by 5 bases and J by 1 base, with 8 bases between them. The CDR3 sequence is 13 residues long. Germline CDR1 is SNHLY and CDR2 is FYNNEI. Notes on the study in general: Under photons, naive T cells and diversity fell while effector/memory populations rose. In patients who died, overall survival fell as post-nadir TCR diversity dropped more. Authors raise, but do not show, better survival with proton therapy. Oligoclonal CD8+ Temra expansion after nadir drove photon patients' diversity drop.

As to this clone: Its antigen is currently unknown.

The sample in question was peripheral blood, obtained from a patient treated with proton-based radiotherapy. The chain has TRBV2 and TRBJ2-5, with D perhaps TRBD1 or TRBD2 (5 bases each). This receptor was obtained from a man older than 75 with esophageal cancer. This CDR3 is CASSRGSQETQYF. CDR3 nucleotides: TGTGCCAGCAGTCGGGGCAGCCAAGAGACCCAGTACTTC. The variable domain in full, with the rest retrieved from reference TRBV2 and TRBJ2-5, is EPEVTQTPSHQVTQMGQEVILRCVPISNHLYFYWYRQILGQKVEFLVSFYNNEISEKSEIFDDQFSVERPDGSNFTLKIRSTKLEDSAMYFCASSRGSQETQYFGPGTRLLVL.